Sequencing of this T cell receptor beta chain was carried out in a study of T-cell memory formation after mild COVID-19. MiXCR, applied by TCRdb to the 5' RACE reads, yields one record per CDR3 protein. This table holds 450,000 or so distinct CDR3 sequences, roughly 25% found once. V was clipped by 6 bases and J by 4 bases; unmatched bases: 6. The CDR3 is 14 residues long. CDR1 is DFQATT, CDR2 SNEGSKA, per germline (reference sequence). A few counts support this clonotype. The rearrangement links TRBV20-1 to TRBJ2-1, with 10 bases that match TRBD1. The sample consisted of PBMCs or a T cell subset sorted from them (not recorded which). The sequence came from an adult woman who had mild COVID-19 (a few samples of this study predate the infection). Cell type and time point are not known. CDR3 sequence: CSATTGGEYNEQFF. CDR3 nucleotides: TGCAGTGCCACGACAGGGGGCGAATACAATGAGCAGTTCTTC.